Shown below are 32 T cell receptor beta chains from a single sample sequenced in a study of CD8 T cells in ankylosing spondylitis (dated by TCRdb to 2016 to 2017). The library was built by means of 5' RACE. The run used an Illumina HiSeq 2500. TCRdb ran its own pipeline on the public reads, namely fastp trimming at Q25 and MiXCR clone calling, and kept in-frame beta chains. Each entry merges the rows of one CDR3 protein and shows their most common DNA and genes. The sample table records under 950,000 distinct CDR3 sequences; roughly 19% of these occur just once. The ten largest clones add up to 15% to 20% of the sample. General conclusions and limits of the study: Blood from ankylosing spondylitis patients appeared to be characterized by a TCR beta motif composed of about 8 highly homologous amino acid variants.

No cognate antigen is known for these TCRs. The sequencing sample was made of blood, either unsorted or a sorted T cell fraction (not recorded which). Every receptor here comes from a male donor with ankylosing spondylitis.

The DNA of the CDR3 is TGTGCCATCACAGGGAGTGGGGCAATGGAGCAGTTCTTC. This codes for CAITGSGAMEQFF. The chain couples TRBV7-9 to TRBJ2-1, with a possible D match to TRBD1 (6 bases). Germline V lookup: CDR1 SEHNR, CDR2 FQNEAQ (reference sequence). The CDR3 consists of 13 residues. V was pared by 10 bases and J by 10 bases, with 20 bases between.

This clonotype was seen many times. The chain joins TRBV5-1 to TRBJ2-1; tentative D call: TRBD2 (5 bases). This CDR3 contains 15 residues. Germline CDR1 reads SGHRS; CDR2 reads YFSETQ. V lost 3 bases to trimming and J lost 0 bases, with 10 bases between them. CDR3: CASSWTVNSYNEQFF. CDR3 bases: TGCGCCAGCAGCTGGACTGTGAACTCCTACAATGAGCAGTTCTTC.

The chain is built from TRBV4-1 and TRBJ2-3, with TRBD1 matching over 12 bases. Trimming removed 3 bases from V and 2 bases from J; junction bases left unmatched: 3. The CDR3 has 16 residues. CDR1 is MGHRA, CDR2 YSYEKL, per germline. Here the CDR3 reads CASSHGTGGFTDTQYF. CDR3 DNA: TGCGCCAGCAGCCACGGGACAGGGGGCTTCACAGATACGCAGTATTTT.

This clonotype occurred a few times. The CDR3 nucleotides read TGTGCCAGCAGTCCGAATACAGGGGGGGGTGAGCAGTTCTTC. Its translation is CASSPNTGGGEQFF. The chain combines TRBV12-3 or TRBV12-4 with TRBJ2-1; possible D gene TRBD1, 8 bases. V lost 5 bases and J 9 bases, leaving 17 bases between the germline ends. The CDR3 has 14 residues.

This rearrangement joins TRBV20-1 to TRBJ2-7, with 7 positions matching TRBD1. The CDR3 sequence is 14 residues long. V shed 3 bases and J 2 bases; nucleotides not matched to a gene: 7. Germline V gives CDR1 DFQATT, CDR2 SNEGSKA (reference sequence). CDR3 protein: CSASPGGRAYEQYF. CDR3 sequence (DNA): TGCAGTGCTAGTCCAGGGGGTCGGGCCTACGAGCAGTACTTC.

This chain uses TRBV28 with TRBJ2-3; 7 bases match TRBD1. V lost 7 bases, J lost 6 bases, and 7 bases stayed unmatched. CDR3 size: 13 residues. Germline values: CDR1 MDHEN, CDR2 SYDVKM. The CDR3 loop reads CASTDAQGDTQYF. The CDR3 region has the DNA TGTGCCAGCACAGATGCACAGGGGGATACGCAGTATTTT.

In this sample, this clonotype turned up a few times. V and J are TRBV20-1 and TRBJ1-2; D not certain. This CDR3 contains 12 residues. CDR1 is DFQATT, CDR2 SNEGSKA, per germline (reference sequence). V shed 4 bases and J shed 2 bases, with 8 bases lying between them. The CDR3 spells CSATDLNYGYTF. The DNA of the CDR3 is TGCAGTGCTACTGACTTAAACTATGGCTACACCTTC.

This clonotype was recorded many times. V is TRBV5-1 and J is TRBJ1-1; D may be TRBD1 (6 bases). The ends were cut back, 4 bases at V and 0 bases at J, with 7 bases in the middle. Germline CDR1 SGHRS, CDR2 YFSETQ. The CDR3 is 13 amino acids. CDR3 coding DNA: TGCGCCAGCAGCGGGGGCATGAACACTGAAGCTTTCTTT. This translates into CASSGGMNTEAFF.

CDR3 in DNA: TGTGCCACTCTAGCGGGAGCTCCGGCGGGATCCGAGCAGTACTTC. This codes for CATLAGAPAGSEQYF. This sequence joins TRBV28 and TRBJ2-7, with 10 bases fitting TRBD2. This CDR3 has 15 amino acids. J was trimmed by 6 bases and V by 10 bases; bases with no gene match: 15. Germline assignment: CDR1 MDHEN and CDR2 SYDVKM.

The rearrangement uses TRBV12-3 or TRBV12-4 and TRBJ2-1; either TRBD1 or TRBD2 may supply D (6 bases each). The CDR3 spans 17 residues. Between the trimmed V and J ends, which lost 0 bases and 4 bases, there was a span of 16 bases. The CDR3 region is CASSLAIWGAGYNEQFF. CDR3 DNA: TGTGCCAGCAGTTTAGCGATCTGGGGGGCCGGATACAATGAGCAGTTCTTC.

A few counts support this clonotype. V usage is TRBV6-2 or TRBV6-3 and J usage is TRBJ2-1, with TRBD2 matching over 7 bases. The CDR3 spans 15 residues. V lost 5 bases to trimming and J lost 3 bases; unmatched junction nucleotides: 7. Germline assignment: CDR1 MNHEY and CDR2 SVGEGT. Here the CDR3 reads CASSAEGGGYNEQFF. The CDR3 DNA reads as TGTGCCAGCAGTGCGGAAGGCGGGGGCTACAATGAGCAGTTCTTC.

This clonotype was picked up many times. A read error may produce the germline difference seen at one junction end. J is TRBJ2-2 and V is TRBV5-1, with TRBD1 matching 7 bases. The germline V gene encodes CDR1 SGHRS and CDR2 YFSETQ. This CDR3 is 15 amino acids long. CDR3 in DNA: TGTGCCAGCAGTCCCGGGACAGCTAACACCGGGGAGCTGTTTTTT. This gives the protein CASSPGTANTGELFF. The complete variable domain, with remaining parts taken from reference TRBV5-1 and TRBJ2-2, reads KAGVTQTPRYLIKTRGQQVTLSCSPISGHRSVSWYQQTPGQGLQFLFEYFSETQRNKGNFPGRFSGRQFSNSRSEMNVSTLELGDSALYLCASSPGTANTGELFFGEGSRLTVL.

The sample holds a few counts of this clonotype. The chain joins TRBV5-1 to TRBJ2-3; D uncertain. The CDR3 consists of 16 residues. Germline V CDR1 and CDR2: SGHRS, YFSETQ. Deletions cut 2 bases from V and 0 bases from J, with 13 bases between. The CDR3 bases are TGCGCCAGCAGCTTTCATCCGGACCGCAGCACAGATACGCAGTATTTT. It specifies CASSFHPDRSTDTQYF.

In its sample, this clonotype was seen a few times. The J gene is TRBJ2-1, the V gene TRBV4-1, with 8 positions matching TRBD2. V lost 4 bases to trimming and J lost 5 bases; unmatched junction nucleotides: 7. The CDR3 has 15 residues. Germline-derived CDR1 and CDR2 are MGHRA and YSYEKL. CDR3 DNA sequence: TGCGCCAGCAGCCTTTGGGGACTAGAGGACAATGAGCAGTTCTTC. Its translation: CASSLWGLEDNEQFF.

This clonotype was detected only a few times. The chain recombines TRBV4-1 with TRBJ2-7; 8 bases agree with TRBD2. Germline V gives CDR1 MGHRA, CDR2 YSYEKL. The CDR3 spans 17 residues. V shed 0 bases, J shed 2 bases, and the junction held 9 bases outside the gene matches. The CDR3 region has the DNA TGCGCCAGCAGCCAAGAGGAAGGTAGCGGGAACGCCTACGAGCAGTACTTC. It translates to CASSQEEGSGNAYEQYF.

The V and J genes are TRBV4-1 and TRBJ2-7; TRBD1 aligns across 9 bases. The CDR3 sequence is 18 residues long. CDR1 is MGHRA, CDR2 YSYEKL, per germline. V trimming: 6 bases; J trimming: 2 bases; junction bases outside the gene matches: 17. CDR3 in DNA: TGCGCCAGCAGTCAAATCCCGGGACAGGGATGGAAGCCCTACGAGCAGTACTTC. Its translation is CASSQIPGQGWKPYEQYF.

This clonotype has only a few counts. V gene TRBV5-6 combines with J gene TRBJ2-3, with 13 bases lining up with TRBD2. Germline CDR1 and CDR2: SGHDT and YYEEEE. CDR3 length: 16 amino acids. J gave up 2 bases and V 4 bases, and 4 bases lay outside the gene matches. CDR3: CASSTTSGGLTDTQYF. The CDR3 DNA sequence: TGTGCCAGCAGCACGACTAGCGGGGGGCTCACAGATACGCAGTATTTT. The entire variable domain, with the rest obtained from reference TRBV5-6 and TRBJ2-3, is as follows: DAGVTQSPTHLIKTRGQQVTLRCSPKSGHDTVSWYQQALGQGPQFIFQYYEEEERQRGNFPDRFSGHQFPNYSSELNVNALLLGDSALYLCASSTTSGGLTDTQYFGPGTRLTVL.

The chain recombines TRBV12-3 or TRBV12-4 with TRBJ2-7, with D possibly TRBD1 on 5 matching bases. Trimming pared 4 bases from V and 1 base from J, leaving 8 bases between. The CDR3 totals 13 residues. The CDR3: CASSWPGSYEQYF. In DNA form, the CDR3 reads TGTGCCAGCAGTTGGCCAGGGTCCTACGAGCAGTACTTC.

This chain joins TRBV28 and TRBJ2-5; D perhaps matches TRBD1 (6 bases). There are 13 residues in the CDR3. Germline V lookup: CDR1 MDHEN, CDR2 SYDVKM. V was trimmed by 4 bases and J by 5 bases, leaving 11 bases between them. CDR3 in amino acids: CASSSRQEETQYF. The CDR3, as DNA: TGTGCCAGCAGTTCCCGACAGGAGGAGACCCAGTACTTC.

At least ten counts were recorded for this clonotype. The chain is built from TRBV12-3 or TRBV12-4 and TRBJ2-5, with 7 bases lining up with TRBD2. This CDR3 region has 14 residues. The V gene end was trimmed by 5 bases and the J gene end by 2 bases; junction bases not matched to a gene: 5. Here the CDR3 DNA reads TGTGCCAGCAGTGCAGGGACTACTCAAGAGACCCAGTACTTC. It translates to CASSAGTTQETQYF.

V is TRBV20-1 and J is TRBJ1-2; D is unresolved. CDR1 and CDR2 from the germline V gene are DFQATT and SNEGSKA (reference sequence). Trimming removed 6 bases from V and 4 bases from J, with 21 bases in between. The CDR3 runs to 15 residues. CDR3 DNA: TGCAGTGCCGAAATCTCCGGACCGTCGGTCTATGGCTACACCTTC. This codes for CSAEISGPSVYGYTF.

The chain employs TRBV29-1 and TRBJ2-1; unclear D gene. The germline V and J ends were trimmed by 6 bases and 7 bases, with 7 bases remaining between them. CDR1 and CDR2 (germline): SQVTM, ANQGSEA. This CDR3 region has 10 residues. This CDR3 reads CSVGINEQFF. CDR3 DNA: TGCAGCGTGGGAATTAATGAGCAGTTCTTC.

This clonotype was seen many times. V is TRBV29-1 and J is TRBJ2-1; 9 bases match TRBD1. CDR1 SQVTM and CDR2 ANQGSEA come from the germline V gene. The CDR3 is 13 amino acids. V shed 8 bases and J 10 bases; nucleotides not matched to a gene: 12. The CDR3 nucleotides read TGCAGCCTGGGGGACAGGGCTAAGGGCGAGCAGTTCTTC. As protein: CSLGDRAKGEQFF.

This chain uses TRBV5-1 with TRBJ1-3; unclear D gene. Germline CDR1 and CDR2: SGHRS and YFSETQ. The CDR3 runs to 14 residues. V shed 0 bases and J shed 0 bases, with 4 bases lying between them. The CDR3 DNA follows: TGCGCCAGCAGCTTGGGCGACTCTGGAAACACCATATATTTT. It translates to CASSLGDSGNTIYF.

This clonotype has ten or more counts. The rearrangement links TRBV6-4 to TRBJ2-3; 7 nucleotides match TRBD2. This CDR3 is 15 amino acids long. V lost 3 bases to trimming and J lost 0 bases; unmatched junction nucleotides: 3. From germline, CDR1 is MRHNA and CDR2 SNTAGT. CDR3 coding DNA: TGTGCCAGCAGTGAAATAGCGGGTAGCACAGATACGCAGTATTTT. Protein sequence: CASSEIAGSTDTQYF.

This clonotype came up a few times. This sequence joins TRBV6-5 and TRBJ2-5, with 12 bases lining up with TRBD1. The germline CDR1 and CDR2 sequences are MNHEY and SVGAGI. CDR3 size: 16 residues. Losses at the gene ends were 4 bases for V and 2 bases for J; bases not matched to a gene: 5. CDR3 region: CASSSRDRGRQETQYF. The CDR3 nucleotides are TGTGCCAGCAGTTCCCGGGACAGGGGGCGACAAGAGACCCAGTACTTC.

The chain is built from TRBV3-1 and TRBJ1-5; 9 bases align to TRBD1. V lost 4 bases, J lost 2 bases, and 9 bases stayed unmatched. In germline, CDR1 is LGHDT, CDR2 YNNKEL (reference sequence). The CDR3 loop spans 17 amino acids. For the CDR3, the DNA is TGTGCCAGCAGCCCTGGGACAGGGAAGGTCGGCAATCAGCCCCAGCATTTT. It yields the protein CASSPGTGKVGNQPQHF.

This clonotype was detected a few times. The J gene is TRBJ2-1, the V gene TRBV7-2, with TRBD2 matching 10 bases. Germline V gene sequence: CDR1 SGHTA, CDR2 FQGNSA. V lost 5 bases and J lost 4; bases outside the gene matches: 8. The CDR3 extends over 16 amino acids. The CDR3 is CASSPYKTSGYNEQFF. The CDR3 DNA is TGTGCCAGCAGCCCATATAAGACTAGCGGGTACAATGAGCAGTTCTTC.

This clonotype was counted a few times. The chain has TRBV20-1 and TRBJ1-2; 7 nucleotides agree with TRBD1. Germline V gene data show CDR1 as DFQATT and CDR2 as SNEGSKA (reference sequence). The CDR3 loop spans 15 amino acids. The V and J ends lost 1 base and 2 bases, in that order; junction bases with no gene match: 7. The DNA of the CDR3 is TGCAGTGCTAGAGGGGGACAGAGGAGCAACTATGGCTACACCTTC. Translation gives CSARGGQRSNYGYTF.

The chain's CDR3 is CASSQDAYGQIGNTIYF. Here the CDR3 DNA reads TGTGCCAGCAGCCAAGATGCATACGGACAGATCGGAAACACCATATATTTT. The rearrangement uses TRBV14 and TRBJ1-3; a possible D gene is TRBD1 (6 bases). Per the germline V gene, CDR1 is SGHDN and CDR2 is FVKESK. CDR3 length: 17 residues. The ends were cut back, 0 bases at V and 4 bases at J, with 16 bases in the middle.

This clonotype was seen many times. The rearrangement links TRBV12-3 or TRBV12-4 to TRBJ2-2; no clear D gene. CDR3 length: 10 residues. Between the trimmed V and J ends, which lost 8 bases and 5 bases, there was a span of 3 bases. This CDR3 reads CASGTGELFF. The CDR3 region has the DNA TGTGCCAGCGGGACCGGGGAGCTGTTTTTT.

The CDR3 DNA sequence: TGTGCCGCCGCCCCGGGCCTTGAGACCTACGAGCAGTACTTC. The encoded protein is CAAAPGLETYEQYF. The rearrangement joins TRBV15 to TRBJ2-7; D is uncertain. This CDR3 comprises 14 residues. Germline V gene lookup returns CDR1 LNHNV and CDR2 YYDKDF (reference sequence). Trimming removed 11 bases at V and 2 bases at J, with 19 bases between. The whole variable domain, remainder taken from reference TRBV15 and TRBJ2-7, is DAMVIQNPRYQVTQFGKPVTLSCSQTLNHNVMYWYQQKSSQAPKLLFHYYDKDFNNEADTPDNFQSRRPNTSFCFLDIRSPGLGDTAMYLCAAAPGLETYEQYFGPGTRLTVT.